A selection of T cell receptor beta chains follows, all from one sample in a study of blood T cell repertoires in COVID-19. Assay: immunoSEQ multiplex PCR; the TCRdb copy retains only in-frame clones and omits some. This sample has approximately 250,000 clones, with about 88% found just once. Material for sequencing was peripheral blood. These TCRs come from a man aged 18 to 29 with active or convalescent COVID-19. The CDR3 runs from the conserved cysteine through the conserved F or W.

CDR3	V	J
CASSLTQGAGINEQFF	TRBV5-1	TRBJ2-1
CASSSSVGGSEKLFF	TRBV7-9	TRBJ1-4
CASKGAVSGEQYF	TRBV6-1	TRBJ2-7
CASSSGQEQFF	TRBV6-2/TRBV6-3	TRBJ2-1
CASSLGQGGYTF	TRBV28	TRBJ1-2
CASSPGGLGNQPQHF	TRBV18	TRBJ1-5
CATSDPGTAEDQPQHF	TRBV24-1	TRBJ1-5
CASSLAGGQNTGELFF	TRBV18	TRBJ2-2
CASSAWTVDTQYF	TRBV10-1	TRBJ2-3
CAWSVGTSGGRTQYF	TRBV30	TRBJ2-5
CASSWLSGWNTGELFF	TRBV5-1	TRBJ2-2
CASRLTGNTEAFF	TRBV5-4	TRBJ1-1
CASSLLPGTGLNTEAFF	TRBV7-9	TRBJ1-1
CASRRTGTGGHEQYF	TRBV25-1	TRBJ2-7
CASSQGLAGDVDEQFF	TRBV11-3	TRBJ2-1
CSVQALLYGYTF	TRBV29-1	TRBJ1-2
CASSNWRDYEQYF	TRBV10-2	TRBJ2-7
CASSFDPAGEGEQYF	TRBV5-1	TRBJ2-7
CASSLAPASGALNIQYF	TRBV5-1	TRBJ2-4
CASSRDHYTEAFF	TRBV6-4	TRBJ1-1
CASSPDRPANYGYTF	TRBV5-6	TRBJ1-2
CASSELRDPSYEQYF	TRBV7-2	TRBJ2-7
CASSRPMDIYNEQFF	TRBV4-1	TRBJ2-1
CASSYSGGRNGYTF	TRBV6-5	TRBJ1-2
CASRRTGLDEKLFF	TRBV7-2	TRBJ1-4
CASSPRLAGYEQFF	TRBV9	TRBJ2-1
CASSRTSGGSGTFPYEQYF	TRBV5-1	TRBJ2-7
CASSQGSGTQETQYF	TRBV4-2	TRBJ2-5
CASSYDRGGFTDTQYF	TRBV6-5	TRBJ2-3
CASSTTGGETQYF	TRBV10-2	TRBJ2-5
CASSHSSGLAALSSYNEQFF	TRBV4-3	TRBJ2-1
CASSRASTGYSSAYEQYF	TRBV27	TRBJ2-7
CASSPPLSSGGYNEQFF	TRBV7-9	TRBJ2-1
CASSRDSSGANVLTF	TRBV21-1	TRBJ2-6
CSAERALTEAFF	TRBV29-1	TRBJ1-1
CASSPGTSGRGTDTQYF	TRBV7-2	TRBJ2-3